This TCR beta chain was found in a study of identical twins. V gave up 3 bases and J gave up 3 bases, with 8 bases separating them. CDR1 and CDR2 from the germline V gene are DFQATT and SNEGSKA (reference sequence). The length of the CDR3 is 12 residues. Study-wide results and limits: Some out-of-frame alpha sequences were shared by twins, and these showed excess low generation probability.

Through template switching, a universal primer site was introduced, and the cDNA contained unique molecular identifiers. One entry per CDR3 protein, called by TCRdb with MiXCR from the 5' RACE reads. The sample contains roughly 540,000 distinct CDR3 sequences, roughly a fifth of which appear only once. Each donor (without exception) was a healthy Caucasian. This clonotype occurred many times. Antigen: not known. These data also formed part of another study, on T cells expressing NK-cell markers.

The rearrangement links TRBV20-1 to TRBJ2-5; D not resolved. Sequencing was done on a sample of CD4+ T cells sorted from blood. The source is a woman between 18 and 30 years old in good health. The CDR3 DNA is TGCAGTGCTAGTGGCAGAGAAGAGACCCAGTACTTC. Translated, it gives CSASGREETQYF.